Each of the 14 T cell receptor beta chains below was sequenced from the same sample in a study of cytomegalovirus exposure and HLA in healthy donors. The PCR contained 60 Vbeta and 13 Jbeta primers. Sequencing was performed with immunoSEQ multiplex PCR; in TCRdb, only in-frame clones are kept and a portion is missing. The repertoire holds 100,000 to 150,000 clones, with about 78% as singletons. The sequenced material came from PBMCs. The receptors derive from a female donor in good health and CMV-seronegative.

A single count supports this clone. This same CDR3 is encoded by further DNA sequences in the sample. The CDR3 DNA is TGTGCCAGCAGCCTCGGAGGGCAGCCCCAGCATTTT. This translates into CASSLGGQPQHF. The chain combines TRBV7-9 with TRBJ1-5; D not resolved. The V gene's germline CDR1 is SEHNR and CDR2 FQNEAQ (reference sequence). V dropped 5 bases and J dropped 7 bases, with 9 bases sitting between them. The CDR3 totals 12 residues.

In its sample, this clone was seen a few times. The chain couples TRBV5-1 to TRBJ2-2; 8 nucleotides align to TRBD1. Germline-derived CDR1 and CDR2 are SGHRS and YFSETQ. CDR3 size: 18 residues. V lost 3 bases and J lost 5; bases outside the gene matches: 15. CDR3: CASSSSAGDRSKTGELFF. The CDR3 DNA sequence: TGCGCCAGCAGCTCATCTGCCGGGGACAGGAGTAAGACCGGGGAGCTGTTTTTT.

The V and J genes are TRBV4-2 and TRBJ1-6; 7 positions agree with TRBD1. The CDR3 totals 15 residues. Germline loops: CDR1 LGHNA, CDR2 YNFKEQ. J was trimmed by 6 bases and V by 4 bases; bases with no gene match: 6. CDR3 sequence (DNA): TGTGCCAGCAGCCGCCGACAGGGCTCTAATTCACCCCTCCACTTT. This encodes CASSRRQGSNSPLHF.

V and J are TRBV2 and TRBJ2-7; D uncertain. Germline CDR1 is SNHLY and CDR2 is FYNNEI. The V end lost 3 bases, the J end lost 0 bases, and 9 bases lay between the germline ends. The CDR3 totals 14 residues. The CDR3 DNA sequence: TGTGCCAGCAGTGAGGCCCCAACCTCCTACGAGCAGTACTTC. Translated, it gives CASSEAPTSYEQYF.

This chain links TRBV2 with TRBJ2-1, with 7 nucleotides matching TRBD1. The junction had 8 bases not matched to a gene; V was cut back by 8 bases and J by 7 bases. Germline V gene lookup returns CDR1 SNHLY and CDR2 FYNNEI. The CDR3 contains 13 residues. The CDR3, as DNA: TGTGCCAGCGGGACAGAAAGAGGGAATGAGCAGTTCTTC. Translating it yields CASGTERGNEQFF.

This clone showed up just a few times. This sequence joins TRBV30 and TRBJ2-7; weak D call: TRBD2 (6 bases). Germline lookup yields CDR1 GTSNPN and CDR2 SVGIG (reference sequence). CDR3 length: 13 amino acids. Trimming shortened V by 3 bases and J by 3 bases, and 12 bases separated the two germline ends. CDR3 in amino acids: CAWSLATHYEQYF. The CDR3 coding sequence is TGTGCCTGGAGCCTAGCGACCCACTACGAGCAGTACTTC.

In this sample, this clone turned up a few times. The V gene is TRBV7-9, the J gene TRBJ1-2; no clear D gene. Trimming left V 1 base short and J 0 bases short, with 6 bases between. There are 14 residues in the CDR3. CDR1 is SEHNR, CDR2 FQNEAQ, per germline (reference sequence). The CDR3 nucleotides read TGTGCCAGCAGCTTAGGAACAGCTAACTATGGCTACACCTTC. It codes for CASSLGTANYGYTF.

By proportion, this clone is medium-sized. J is TRBJ1-5 and V is TRBV30, with D hard to call. The V end lost 4 bases, the J end lost 0 bases, and 7 bases lay between the germline ends. CDR3 length: 13 residues. The V gene's germline CDR1 is GTSNPN and CDR2 SVGIG (reference sequence). This CDR3 reads CAWNGDSNQPQHF. For the CDR3, the DNA is TGTGCCTGGAATGGAGATAGCAATCAGCCCCAGCATTTT.

V gene TRBV6-1 combines with J gene TRBJ2-7; D gene uncertain. CDR3 size: 15 residues. Germline-derived CDR1 and CDR2 are MNHNS and SASEGT. Between the trimmed V and J ends, which lost 0 bases and 0 bases, there was a span of 9 bases. CDR3 region: CASSEAGGSSYEQYF. The CDR3 region has the DNA TGTGCCAGCAGTGAAGCCGGCGGAAGCTCCTACGAGCAGTACTTC.

This rearrangement joins TRBV10-3 to TRBJ2-6, with D perhaps TRBD1 (5 bases). Per the germline V gene, CDR1 is ENHRY and CDR2 is SYGVKD. This CDR3 spans 15 amino acids. Trimming shortened V by 2 bases and J by 3 bases, and 8 bases separated the two germline ends. This CDR3 reads CAISERGGGANVLTF. CDR3 DNA: TGTGCCATCAGTGAGAGGGGCGGTGGGGCCAACGTCCTGACTTTC.

The CDR3 protein is CASSVEGRAEKLFF. The CDR3 DNA is TGTGCCAGCAGCGTAGAGGGGAGGGCGGAAAAACTGTTTTTT. The chain carries TRBV9 and TRBJ1-4; the D gene is possibly TRBD1 (5 bases). CDR1 SGDLS and CDR2 YYNGEE come from the germline V gene. This CDR3 spans 14 amino acids. Between the trimmed V and J ends, which lost 0 bases and 8 bases, there was a span of 11 bases.

The rearrangement joins TRBV30 to TRBJ2-1; 9 nucleotides align to TRBD2. Germline CDR1 is GTSNPN and CDR2 is SVGIG (reference sequence). The CDR3 consists of 15 residues. V was pared by 7 bases and J by 0 bases, with 7 bases of the junction left unmatched. The CDR3 DNA reads as TGTGCCTTGATGCGGGGACTAGCCTCCTACAATGAGCAGTTCTTC. Translating gives CALMRGLASYNEQFF.

The chain has TRBV15 and TRBJ2-7; perhaps TRBD2 as D (6 bases). The germline V and J ends were trimmed by 3 bases and 2 bases, with 11 bases remaining between them. Germline-derived CDR1 and CDR2 are LNHNV and YYDKDF (reference sequence). The length of the CDR3 is 14 residues. The CDR3 region is CATSRDYNAYEQYF. The CDR3 DNA sequence: TGTGCCACCAGCAGGGACTACAACGCCTACGAGCAGTACTTC.

The V call is TRBV28, the J call TRBJ1-1; weak D call: TRBD1 (5 bases). Germline CDR1 and CDR2: MDHEN and SYDVKM. The CDR3 spans 12 residues. Trimming removed 2 bases at V and 8 bases at J, with 9 bases between. CDR3 sequence reads: CASSLNQGEAFF. DNA for the CDR3: TGTGCCAGCAGTTTAAACCAGGGAGAAGCTTTCTTT.